This TCR beta chain appears in the sequencing data of a study of metastatic and nonmetastatic thyroid tumors. Study as a whole: Repertoires from blood and tumor or nodule tissue of malignant and benign thyroid patients were compared.

General study findings and limits: It was reported that TCR beta diversity was significantly higher in malignant thyroid tumors than benign nodules, in blood and tumor.

Germline V gene data show CDR1 as LGHNA and CDR2 as YNFKEQ. CDR3 size: 16 residues. J lost 0 bases, V lost 4 bases, and 5 bases had no gene match. Thyroid surgery was preceded by no treatment in any patient. Via MiXCR, TCRdb re-called the PCR reads. The sample yields roughly 70,000 clones, roughly 18% seen once. On this clone itself: Its antigen remains unidentified. This may stem from a read error, because a much larger clone lies one nucleotide away. In the same sample, other DNA sequences code for this CDR3.

The source of this sequence is a female donor with papillary thyroid cancer or a benign thyroid nodule (not recorded which). Some clones in this sample may be carry-over from other donors' samples. Specimen: blood. The gene calls are TRBV4-2 and TRBJ2-1; 8 nucleotides align to TRBD1. The chain's CDR3 is CASSPTGGSSYNEQFF. CDR3 coding DNA: TGTGCCAGCAGCCCCACAGGGGGATCCTCCTACAATGAGCAGTTCTTC.